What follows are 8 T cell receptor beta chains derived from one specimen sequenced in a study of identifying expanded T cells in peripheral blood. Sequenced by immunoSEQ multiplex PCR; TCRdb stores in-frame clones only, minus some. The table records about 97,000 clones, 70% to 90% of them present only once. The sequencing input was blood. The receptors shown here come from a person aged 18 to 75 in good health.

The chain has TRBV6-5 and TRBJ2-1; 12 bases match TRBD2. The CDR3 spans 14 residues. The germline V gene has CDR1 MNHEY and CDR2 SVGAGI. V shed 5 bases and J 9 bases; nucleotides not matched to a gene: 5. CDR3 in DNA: TGTGCCAGCAGTCCCGGGACTAGCGGGTTTGAGCAGTTCTTC. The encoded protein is CASSPGTSGFEQFF.

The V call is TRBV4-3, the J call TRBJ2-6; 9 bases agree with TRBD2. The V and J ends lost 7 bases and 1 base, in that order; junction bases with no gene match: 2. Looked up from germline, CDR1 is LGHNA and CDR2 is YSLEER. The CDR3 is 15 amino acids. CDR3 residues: CASTSGVSGANVLTF. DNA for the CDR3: TGCGCCAGCACTAGCGGGGTTTCTGGGGCCAACGTCCTGACTTTC.

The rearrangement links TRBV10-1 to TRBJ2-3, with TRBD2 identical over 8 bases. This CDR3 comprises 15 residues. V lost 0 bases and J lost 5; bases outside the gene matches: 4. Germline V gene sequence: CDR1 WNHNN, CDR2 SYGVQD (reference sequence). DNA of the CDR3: TGCGCCAGCAGTGAGTCTTCGGGGGGGGAAGATACGCAGTATTTT. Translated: CASSESSGGEDTQYF.

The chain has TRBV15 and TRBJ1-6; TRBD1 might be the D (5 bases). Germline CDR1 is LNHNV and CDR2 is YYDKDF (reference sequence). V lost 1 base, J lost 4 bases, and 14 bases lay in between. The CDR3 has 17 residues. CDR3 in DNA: TGTGCCACCAGCAGAGGTGGGGGGGTACTTTATAATTCACCCCTCCACTTT. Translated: CATSRGGGVLYNSPLHF.

The DNA of the CDR3 is TGCGCCAGCAGCCCGGCGCCGGACAGGCTATTCTACGAGCAGTACTTC. As protein: CASSPAPDRLFYEQYF. This sequence joins TRBV4-3 and TRBJ2-7; TRBD1 matches 7 bases. The CDR3 loop spans 16 amino acids. Trimming removed 4 bases from V and 3 bases from J; junction bases left unmatched: 12. Germline V lookup: CDR1 LGHNA, CDR2 YSLEER.

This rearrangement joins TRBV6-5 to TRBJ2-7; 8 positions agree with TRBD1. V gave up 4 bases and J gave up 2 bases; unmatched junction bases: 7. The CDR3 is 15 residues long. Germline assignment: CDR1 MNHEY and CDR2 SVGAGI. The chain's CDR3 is CASSFAGTGAYEQYF. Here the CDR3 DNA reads TGTGCCAGCAGTTTTGCCGGGACAGGAGCCTACGAGCAGTACTTC.

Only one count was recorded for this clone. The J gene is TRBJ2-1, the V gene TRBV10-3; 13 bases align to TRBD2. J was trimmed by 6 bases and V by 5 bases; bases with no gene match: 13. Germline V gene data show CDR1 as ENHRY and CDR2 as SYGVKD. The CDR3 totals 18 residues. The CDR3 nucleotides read TGTGCCATCAGTCCATCTTCGGGGACTAGCGGGGACCCCAATGAGCAGTTCTTC. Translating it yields CAISPSSGTSGDPNEQFF.

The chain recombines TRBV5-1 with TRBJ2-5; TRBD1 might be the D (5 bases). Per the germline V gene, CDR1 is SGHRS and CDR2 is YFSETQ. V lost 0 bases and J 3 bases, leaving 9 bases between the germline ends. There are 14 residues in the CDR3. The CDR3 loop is CASSLGGAKETQYF. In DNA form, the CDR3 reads TGCGCCAGCAGCTTGGGTGGGGCCAAAGAGACCCAGTACTTC.